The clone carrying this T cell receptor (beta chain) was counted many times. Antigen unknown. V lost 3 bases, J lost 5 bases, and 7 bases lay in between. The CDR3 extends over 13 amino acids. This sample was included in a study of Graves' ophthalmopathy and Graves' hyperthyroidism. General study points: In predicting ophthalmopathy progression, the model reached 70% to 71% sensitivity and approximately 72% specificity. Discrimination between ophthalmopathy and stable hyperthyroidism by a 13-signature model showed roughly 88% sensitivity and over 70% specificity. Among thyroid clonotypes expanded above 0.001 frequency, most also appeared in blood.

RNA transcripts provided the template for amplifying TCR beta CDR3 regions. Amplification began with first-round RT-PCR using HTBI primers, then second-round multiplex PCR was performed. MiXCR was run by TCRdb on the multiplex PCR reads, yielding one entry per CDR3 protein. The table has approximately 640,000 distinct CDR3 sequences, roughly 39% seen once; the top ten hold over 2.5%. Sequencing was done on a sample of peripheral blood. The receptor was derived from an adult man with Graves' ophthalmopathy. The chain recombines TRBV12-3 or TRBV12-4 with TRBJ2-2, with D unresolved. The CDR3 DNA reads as TGTGCCAGCAGTTTTTGGGAAACCGGGGAGCTGTTTTTT. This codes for CASSFWETGELFF.